These T cell receptor beta chains were read from a single sample in a study of radiotherapy plus CTLA-4 blockade in lung cancer. The method was immunoSEQ multiplex PCR; TCRdb's version includes in-frame clones alone and lacks a portion of them. The sample holds some 90,000 clones; under 85% are singletons and the top ten take 0.75% to 0.85%. The sequencing here drew on peripheral blood, taken from a patient treated with radiotherapy plus ipilimumab. These TCRs come from a human donor with non-small cell lung cancer who had stable disease on radiotherapy plus ipilimumab. CDR3s include the opening cysteine and the closing phenylalanine or tryptophan. The order of the fields is J gene, clone size, D gene, V gene, CDR3 protein, CDR3 DNA. A D gene is named only where the DNA matches it firmly. Part of the rows lack a size; the others show once, few, many or a class for expanded clones.

j_call: TRBJ1-1; clone_size: -; d_call: TRBD1; v_call: TRBV7-2; cdr3_aa: CASSLREQGAPFF; cdr3_nt: TGTGCCAGCAGCTTACGGGAGCAGGGGGCACCTTTCTTT
j_call: TRBJ1-1; clone_size: -; d_call: -; v_call: TRBV5-1; cdr3_aa: CASSLVQGKGTEAFF; cdr3_nt: TGCGCCAGCAGCTTGGTACAGGGTAAGGGCACTGAAGCTTTCTTT
j_call: TRBJ1-1; clone_size: -; d_call: TRBD1; v_call: TRBV13; cdr3_aa: CASSPTGMSTEAFF; cdr3_nt: TGTGCCAGCAGCCCGACAGGGATGTCCACTGAAGCTTTCTTT
j_call: TRBJ1-5; clone_size: -; d_call: TRBD1; v_call: TRBV28; cdr3_aa: CASSQGDSNQPQHF; cdr3_nt: TGTGCCAGCAGCCAGGGGGATTCCAATCAGCCCCAGCATTTT
j_call: TRBJ2-2; clone_size: -; d_call: -; v_call: TRBV11-2; cdr3_aa: CASSLVGGPITGELFF; cdr3_nt: TGTGCCAGCAGCTTAGTTGGGGGGCCTATCACCGGGGAGCTGTTTTTT
j_call: TRBJ2-7; clone_size: few; d_call: -; v_call: TRBV5-1; cdr3_aa: CASSLGQGDYEQYF; cdr3_nt: TGCGCCAGCAGCTTAGGCCAGGGCGACTACGAGCAGTACTTC
j_call: TRBJ2-5; clone_size: -; d_call: TRBD2; v_call: TRBV4-2; cdr3_aa: CASSQGTRPKTQYF; cdr3_nt: TGTGCCAGCAGCCAAGGGACTAGGCCAAAGACCCAGTACTTC
j_call: TRBJ2-5; clone_size: once; d_call: -; v_call: TRBV28; cdr3_aa: CASSWDETQYF; cdr3_nt: TGTGCCAGCAGTTGGGATGAGACCCAGTACTTC
j_call: TRBJ1-4; clone_size: -; d_call: -; v_call: TRBV7-9; cdr3_aa: CASSLEQATNEKLFF; cdr3_nt: TGTGCCAGCAGCTTAGAACAGGCAACTAATGAAAAACTGTTTTTT
j_call: TRBJ1-1; clone_size: -; d_call: TRBD1; v_call: TRBV19; cdr3_aa: CASRLGGTGHTEAFF; cdr3_nt: TGTGCCAGTAGGCTGGGGGGGACAGGGCACACTGAAGCTTTCTTT
j_call: TRBJ2-7; clone_size: -; d_call: -; v_call: TRBV11-2; cdr3_aa: CASSLKTGKYEQYF; cdr3_nt: TGTGCCAGCAGCTTAAAAACAGGGAAGTACGAGCAGTACTTC
j_call: TRBJ1-1; clone_size: -; d_call: TRBD1; v_call: TRBV5-1; cdr3_aa: CASSLTGGDTEAFF; cdr3_nt: TGCGCCAGCAGCTTGACAGGGGGGGACACCGAAGCTTTCTTT
j_call: TRBJ2-5; clone_size: -; d_call: TRBD2; v_call: TRBV7-2; cdr3_aa: CASSLDGGARETQYF; cdr3_nt: TGTGCCAGCAGCCTAGACGGGGGGGCCCGGGAGACCCAGTACTTC
j_call: TRBJ2-3; clone_size: -; d_call: -; v_call: TRBV2; cdr3_aa: CASSGRGTNTDTQYF; cdr3_nt: TGTGCCAGCAGTGGGCGGGGAACTAACACAGATACGCAGTATTTT
j_call: TRBJ2-3; clone_size: few; d_call: TRBD2; v_call: TRBV9; cdr3_aa: CASRAGTSGDTQYF; cdr3_nt: TGTGCCAGCAGAGCCGGGACTAGCGGGGATACGCAGTATTTT
j_call: TRBJ2-7; clone_size: -; d_call: -; v_call: TRBV5-1; cdr3_aa: CASSWNDEQYF; cdr3_nt: TGCGCCAGCAGCTGGAATGACGAGCAGTACTTC
j_call: TRBJ2-1; clone_size: -; d_call: -; v_call: TRBV2; cdr3_aa: CASSEVRGAYNEQFF; cdr3_nt: TGTGCCAGCAGTGAGGTCAGGGGGGCTTACAATGAGCAGTTCTTC
j_call: TRBJ2-1; clone_size: -; d_call: -; v_call: TRBV27; cdr3_aa: CASRRGVEQFF; cdr3_nt: TGTGCCAGCAGGCGGGGCGTTGAGCAGTTCTTC
j_call: TRBJ2-7; clone_size: -; d_call: -; v_call: TRBV4-2; cdr3_aa: CASSEGIVREQYF; cdr3_nt: TGTGCCAGCAGCGAAGGAATAGTACGTGAGCAGTACTTC
j_call: TRBJ1-1; clone_size: -; d_call: TRBD1; v_call: TRBV19; cdr3_aa: CASALDRGPEAFF; cdr3_nt: TGTGCCAGTGCCCTGGACAGGGGGCCAGAAGCTTTCTTT
j_call: TRBJ1-4; clone_size: -; d_call: -; v_call: TRBV9; cdr3_aa: CASSLKSGGGEKLFF; cdr3_nt: TGTGCCAGCAGCCTTAAGTCGGGGGGAGGTGAAAAACTGTTTTTT
j_call: TRBJ1-1; clone_size: -; d_call: TRBD1; v_call: TRBV4-1; cdr3_aa: CASNKPQGAGEAFF; cdr3_nt: TGCGCCAGCAACAAACCTCAGGGGGCCGGTGAAGCTTTCTTT
j_call: TRBJ1-2; clone_size: -; d_call: -; v_call: TRBV25-1; cdr3_aa: CASSGGRVYGYTF; cdr3_nt: TGTGCCAGCAGTGGGGGCAGGGTCTATGGCTACACCTTC
j_call: TRBJ2-1; clone_size: -; d_call: TRBD2; v_call: TRBV12-5; cdr3_aa: CASANGGANEQFF; cdr3_nt: TGTGCTAGTGCGAACGGGGGGGCTAATGAGCAGTTCTTC
j_call: TRBJ2-5; clone_size: -; d_call: TRBD2; v_call: TRBV14; cdr3_aa: CASSLLGGRETQYF; cdr3_nt: TGTGCCAGCAGCCTACTTGGCGGGAGGGAGACCCAGTACTTC
j_call: TRBJ1-6; clone_size: once; d_call: -; v_call: TRBV5-1; cdr3_aa: CASGSGPNSPLHF; cdr3_nt: TGCGCCAGCGGGTCAGGCCCGAATTCACCCCTCCACTTT
j_call: TRBJ2-2; clone_size: once; d_call: TRBD2; v_call: TRBV5-4; cdr3_aa: CASSSGGARGTGELFF; cdr3_nt: TGTGCCAGCAGTAGCGGGGGGGCCCGAGGCACCGGGGAGCTGTTTTTT
j_call: TRBJ1-1; clone_size: -; d_call: -; v_call: TRBV27; cdr3_aa: CASSATIRGPPTYTREAFF; cdr3_nt: TGTGCCAGCAGTGCAACGATCAGGGGCCCGCCAACCTATACGAGGGAAGCTTTCTTT
j_call: TRBJ1-2; clone_size: -; d_call: -; v_call: TRBV5-6; cdr3_aa: CASSLVFSYGYTF; cdr3_nt: TGTGCCAGCAGCTTGGTCTTTTCCTATGGCTACACCTTC
j_call: TRBJ1-5; clone_size: -; d_call: -; v_call: TRBV18; cdr3_aa: CASSPVPNNQPQHF; cdr3_nt: TGTGCCAGCTCACCAGTACCCAACAATCAGCCCCAGCATTTT
j_call: TRBJ2-3; clone_size: -; d_call: -; v_call: TRBV9; cdr3_aa: CASSVGGADTQYF; cdr3_nt: TGTGCCAGCAGCGTAGGAGGGGCAGATACGCAGTATTTT
j_call: TRBJ2-7; clone_size: -; d_call: TRBD1; v_call: TRBV6-6; cdr3_aa: CASSYLDRGITDEQYF; cdr3_nt: TGTGCCAGCAGTTACCTGGACAGGGGGATTACGGACGAGCAGTACTTC
j_call: TRBJ2-1; clone_size: -; d_call: -; v_call: TRBV4-1; cdr3_aa: CASSRNRDSYNEQFF; cdr3_nt: TGCGCCAGCAGCCGAAACCGGGACTCCTACAATGAGCAGTTCTTC
j_call: TRBJ2-2; clone_size: -; d_call: TRBD1; v_call: TRBV5-5; cdr3_aa: CASSRSATGATGELFF; cdr3_nt: TGTGCCAGCAGTAGGAGCGCGACAGGGGCCACCGGGGAGCTGTTTTTT
j_call: TRBJ2-1; clone_size: -; d_call: -; v_call: TRBV2; cdr3_aa: CASNRQNNEQFF; cdr3_nt: TGTGCCAGCAACAGACAGAACAATGAGCAGTTCTTC
j_call: TRBJ1-2; clone_size: -; d_call: -; v_call: TRBV28; cdr3_aa: CASSFGVGGDYGYTF; cdr3_nt: TGTGCCAGCAGTTTCGGAGTTGGGGGTGACTATGGCTACACCTTC
j_call: TRBJ2-1; clone_size: few; d_call: -; v_call: TRBV5-4; cdr3_aa: CASSRTGNDEQFF; cdr3_nt: TGTGCCAGCAGCCGGACGGGGAACGATGAGCAGTTCTTC
j_call: TRBJ2-4; clone_size: -; d_call: -; v_call: TRBV14; cdr3_aa: CASSQVGANIQYF; cdr3_nt: TGTGCCAGCAGCCAAGTGGGGGCCAACATTCAGTACTTC
j_call: TRBJ1-2; clone_size: few; d_call: -; v_call: TRBV27; cdr3_aa: CASSPYREAYGYTF; cdr3_nt: TGTGCCAGCAGTCCCTACAGGGAGGCCTATGGCTACACCTTC
j_call: TRBJ1-1; clone_size: -; d_call: -; v_call: TRBV5-1; cdr3_aa: CASSLSTVNTEAFF; cdr3_nt: TGCGCCAGCAGCTTGAGCACGGTGAACACTGAAGCTTTCTTT
j_call: TRBJ1-5; clone_size: -; d_call: TRBD1; v_call: TRBV2; cdr3_aa: CASSRQGNSNQPQHF; cdr3_nt: TGTGCCAGCAGTAGACAGGGAAATAGCAATCAGCCCCAGCATTTT
j_call: TRBJ1-1; clone_size: -; d_call: -; v_call: TRBV18; cdr3_aa: CASSFPGSRELF; cdr3_nt: TGTGCCAGCTCGTTTCCAGGGTCTAGAGAGCTCTTT
j_call: TRBJ2-5; clone_size: -; d_call: TRBD2; v_call: TRBV18; cdr3_aa: CASSPPSGRALTQQYF; cdr3_nt: TGTGCCAGCTCACCACCTAGCGGGAGGGCCCTTACCCAGCAGTACTTC
j_call: TRBJ1-4; clone_size: -; d_call: -; v_call: TRBV18; cdr3_aa: CASSPGATNEKLFF; cdr3_nt: TGTGCCAGCTCACCAGGGGCAACTAATGAAAAACTGTTTTTT
j_call: TRBJ2-1; clone_size: -; d_call: -; v_call: TRBV21-1; cdr3_aa: CASTLLGGRVGYNEQFF; cdr3_nt: TGTGCCAGCACCCTTCTTGGGGGGAGGGTCGGATACAATGAGCAGTTCTTC
j_call: TRBJ2-2; clone_size: few; d_call: -; v_call: TRBV6-4; cdr3_aa: CASSDSLLANRTGELFF; cdr3_nt: TGTGCCAGCAGTGACTCGTTGTTAGCGAACCGCACCGGGGAGCTGTTTTTT